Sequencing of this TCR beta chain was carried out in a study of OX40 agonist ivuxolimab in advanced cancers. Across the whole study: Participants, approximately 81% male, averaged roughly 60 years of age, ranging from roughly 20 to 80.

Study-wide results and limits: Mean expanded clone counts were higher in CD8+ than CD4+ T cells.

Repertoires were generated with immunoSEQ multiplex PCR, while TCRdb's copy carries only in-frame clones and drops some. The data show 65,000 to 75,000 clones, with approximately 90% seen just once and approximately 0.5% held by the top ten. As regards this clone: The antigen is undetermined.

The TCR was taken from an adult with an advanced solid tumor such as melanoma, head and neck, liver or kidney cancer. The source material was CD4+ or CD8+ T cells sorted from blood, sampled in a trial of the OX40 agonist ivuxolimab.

The CDR3 loop is CASSLGGDSDQPQHF. CDR3 bases: TGTGCCAGCAGTTTAGGCGGGGACAGTGATCAGCCCCAGCATTTT. The chain employs TRBV28 and TRBJ1-5; TRBD1 aligns across 7 bases. CDR1 is MDHEN and CDR2 is SYDVKM in the germline V gene. The CDR3 consists of 15 residues. Germline trimming cut 2 bases from V and 5 bases from J; bases unmatched to any gene: 6.